The 8 T cell receptor beta chains presented below share a single source sample, sequenced in a study of T cells in Graves' hyperthyroidism and ophthalmopathy. Amplified TCR beta CDR3 regions came from RNA transcripts. An initial round of RT-PCR targeting the TCR CDR3 relied on the HTBI primer set. TCRdb recomputed calls from the multiplex PCR reads with MiXCR, one row per CDR3 protein. Of about 400,000 distinct CDR3 sequences listed, more than 15% are singletons. Sequenced sample: blood. These TCRs come from a woman under 30 with Graves' hyperthyroidism.

This clonotype has only a few counts. The V call is TRBV12-3 or TRBV12-4, the J call TRBJ1-2; TRBD1 might be the D (5 bases). CDR3 length equals 13 residues. Trimming took 3 bases from V and 8 from J, leaving 13 bases between them. The CDR3 DNA follows: TGTGCCAGCAGTTTCGGGGCCCGCGCCGGCTACACCTTC. Translated: CASSFGARAGYTF.

The sample holds many counts of this clonotype. The chain employs TRBV5-1 and TRBJ2-1; D uncertain. The CDR3 totals 14 residues. Trimming shortened V by 3 bases and J by 7 bases, and 14 bases separated the two germline ends. CDR1 is SGHRS and CDR2 is YFSETQ in the germline V gene. The CDR3 DNA reads TGCGCCAGCAGCTACGGACCTATAGGGAATGAGCAGTTCTTC. Translation: CASSYGPIGNEQFF.

A remark on this clonotype: Since a much larger clone is just one base distant, this may be a read error. This chain joins TRBV20-1 and TRBJ2-7, with 7 bases matching TRBD2. CDR1 is DFQATT and CDR2 is SNEGSKA in the germline V gene (reference sequence). There are 16 residues in the CDR3. With 0 bases clipped from V and 2 bases from J, the junction kept 10 bases outside the gene matches. The CDR3 bases are TGCAGTGCTAGAGATGCTGTGACTAGCAGGACCTACGAGCAGTACTTC. The encoded protein is CSARDAVTSRTYEQYF.

Many counts were recorded for this clonotype. The chain joins TRBV7-2 to TRBJ2-1; the D gene is possibly TRBD1 (6 bases). V gave up 4 bases and J gave up 2 bases, with 15 bases separating them. Germline V CDR1 and CDR2: SGHTA, FQGNSA. CDR3 size: 16 residues. DNA for the CDR3: TGTGCCAGCAGCTCGAGACAGGCCAGGCCCTACAATGAGCAGTTCTTC. It specifies CASSSRQARPYNEQFF.

This clonotype was picked up a small number of times. The rearrangement links TRBV6-2 or TRBV6-3 to TRBJ1-1; tentative D call: TRBD1 (5 bases). The CDR3 is 15 residues long. The germline V and J ends were trimmed by 6 bases and 4 bases, with 18 bases remaining between them. The germline V gene encodes CDR1 MNHEY and CDR2 SVGEGT. CDR3 in DNA: TGTGCCAGCAGCTCCTTTCGGGGGGTGGGCACTGAAGCTTTCTTT. Protein sequence: CASSSFRGVGTEAFF.

There are a few counts of this clonotype. The chain is built from TRBV5-1 and TRBJ2-1; D call uncertain. The germline V and J ends were trimmed by 3 bases and 5 bases, with 12 bases remaining between them. CDR1 is SGHRS and CDR2 is YFSETQ in the germline V gene. The CDR3 totals 14 residues. The CDR3 DNA reads as TGCGCCAGCAGCTCCTGGTCCCAGAACAATGAGCAGTTCTTC. Translated: CASSSWSQNNEQFF.

This clonotype has at least ten counts. The V call is TRBV11-3, the J call TRBJ1-6, with D possibly TRBD1 on 6 matching bases. Per the germline V gene, CDR1 is SGHNT and CDR2 is YENEEA. There are 15 residues in the CDR3. V was trimmed by 5 bases and J by 4 bases, leaving 12 bases between them. The CDR3: CASSRGTLYNSPLHF. In DNA, the CDR3 is TGTGCCAGCAGCCGCGGGACACTTTATAATTCACCCCTCCACTTT. Variable domain in full (rest from reference TRBV11-3 and TRBJ1-6): EAGVVQSPRYKIIEKKQPVAFWCNPISGHNTLYWYLQNLGQGPELLIRYENEEAVDDSQLPKDRFSAERLKGVDSTLKIQPAELGDSAVYLCASSRGTLYNSPLHFGNGTRLTVT.

This clonotype was observed many times. The rearrangement uses TRBV7-3 and TRBJ2-3, with 8 bases that match TRBD2. V lost 5 bases and J lost 2; bases outside the gene matches: 9. The CDR3 length is 16 residues. Germline V gene lookup returns CDR1 SGHTA and CDR2 FQGTGA. CDR3 bases: TGTGCCAGCAGCCTAGGTGTTAGCGGGGACACAGATACGCAGTATTTT. This codes for CASSLGVSGDTDTQYF.